One sample yielded the 11 T cell receptor beta chains listed below, sequenced in a study of T-cell memory formation after mild COVID-19. TCRdb reprocessed the 5' RACE reads with MiXCR, giving one entry per CDR3 protein. The sample yields about 50,000 distinct CDR3 sequences, roughly 9% seen once. The specimen sequenced was PBMCs or a T cell subset sorted from them (not recorded which). The receptor source for this set is an adult woman who had mild COVID-19 (a few samples of this study predate the infection). Cell type and time point are not known.

This clonotype showed up many times. This chain links TRBV20-1 with TRBJ2-2; D remains ambiguous. The CDR3 runs to 13 residues. V was shortened by 6 bases and J by 4 bases, with 12 bases between the two germline ends. Per the germline V gene, CDR1 is DFQATT and CDR2 is SNEGSKA (reference sequence). CDR3 sequence reads: CSAPSRLTGELFF. The CDR3 DNA is TGCAGTGCGCCATCCAGGCTCACCGGGGAGCTGTTTTTT.

This clonotype has more than one count but fewer than ten. The V call is TRBV11-3, the J call TRBJ2-7; 8 bases are a match to TRBD1. The CDR3 contains 14 residues. V lost 5 bases to trimming and J lost 2 bases; unmatched junction nucleotides: 5. Germline CDR1 reads SGHNT; CDR2 reads YENEEA. The CDR3 coding sequence is TGTGCCAGCAGCCTAGGACAGGGCCCCTACGAGCAGTACTTC. Residues: CASSLGQGPYEQYF.

This clonotype was detected only once. The chain has TRBV30 and TRBJ1-6; D unresolved. The CDR3 has 12 amino acids. Germline V gives CDR1 GTSNPN, CDR2 SVGIG (reference sequence). The V gene lost 1 base and the J gene lost 6 bases, with 4 bases spanning the gap. This CDR3 reads CAWSGVNSPLHF. CDR3 nucleotide sequence: TGTGCCTGGAGTGGGGTTAATTCACCCCTCCACTTT.

This chain links TRBV4-3 with TRBJ1-4; the D is unclear. Germline V gene sequence: CDR1 LGHNA, CDR2 YSLEER. Trimming removed 0 bases at V and 7 bases at J, with 15 bases between. The CDR3 extends over 16 amino acids. The CDR3 loop reads CASSQDQSGAGEKLFF. CDR3 DNA: TGCGCCAGCAGCCAAGATCAATCGGGAGCGGGTGAAAAACTGTTTTTT.

This clonotype has a count of ten or more. The chain is built from TRBV6-1 and TRBJ1-4; D not resolved. In germline, CDR1 is MNHNS, CDR2 SASEGT. The CDR3 totals 14 residues. V was shortened by 10 bases and J by 8 bases, with 20 bases between the two germline ends. Here the CDR3 reads CAINWTPGGEKLFF. CDR3 sequence (DNA): TGTGCCATAAACTGGACTCCCGGAGGAGAAAAACTGTTTTTT.

A few counts support this clonotype. The V gene is TRBV6-6, the J gene TRBJ1-2, with D perhaps matching TRBD1 (5 bases). V was trimmed by 7 bases and J by 0 bases, leaving 15 bases between them. In germline, CDR1 is MNHNY, CDR2 SVGAGI (reference sequence). The CDR3 is made up of 15 amino acids. Written as DNA, the CDR3 is TGTGCCAGCACCATAGCAACAGGAACTAACTATGGCTACACCTTC. Translated: CASTIATGTNYGYTF.

The chain combines TRBV2 with TRBJ2-2, with a tentative D call TRBD1 (5 bases). This CDR3 is 15 amino acids long. The germline V and J ends were trimmed by 2 bases and 0 bases, with 7 bases remaining between them. Germline V gene lookup returns CDR1 SNHLY and CDR2 FYNNEI. CDR3 sequence (DNA): TGTGCCAGCAGTGAACAGGGATCGAACACCGGGGAGCTGTTTTTT. Its protein product is CASSEQGSNTGELFF.

This clonotype showed up just a few times. This chain connects TRBV7-8 to TRBJ2-7; TRBD1 agrees at 7 bases. V trimming: 1 base; J trimming: 0 bases; junction bases outside the gene matches: 3. The CDR3 spans 15 residues. Germline V gene lookup returns CDR1 SGHVS and CDR2 FQNEAQ. The DNA for the CDR3 is TGTGCCAGCAGCTTAGGGGGGACAGCCTCCTACGAGCAGTACTTC. This translates into CASSLGGTASYEQYF.

V is TRBV3-1 and J is TRBJ2-7; 12 bases are shared with TRBD2. This CDR3 is 15 amino acids long. The V segment lost 6 bases and the J segment 3 bases; nucleotides outside the gene matches: 6. CDR1 is LGHDT, CDR2 YNNKEL, per germline (reference sequence). CDR3 DNA: TGTGCCAGCAGTCCTAGCGGGGGGGACTACTACGAGCAGTACTTC. This gives the protein CASSPSGGDYYEQYF.

This clonotype was counted a few times. This rearrangement joins TRBV20-1 to TRBJ2-1, with 11 bases aligning to TRBD2. Unmatched junction bases numbered 9, after V lost 0 bases and J lost 5 bases. Germline CDR1 reads DFQATT; CDR2 reads SNEGSKA (reference sequence). This CDR3 contains 17 residues. CDR3 nucleotide sequence: TGCAGTGCTAGAGATCGGCTAGCGGGGGGCAGAAACAATGAGCAGTTCTTC. Protein sequence: CSARDRLAGGRNNEQFF.

This clonotype has a count of ten or more. This chain links TRBV20-1 with TRBJ1-2; 10 bases are a match to TRBD1. The CDR3 is made up of 14 amino acids. Germline CDR1 reads DFQATT; CDR2 reads SNEGSKA (reference sequence). V lost 5 bases to trimming and J lost 6 bases; unmatched junction nucleotides: 9. The CDR3 protein is CSASFRQGANGYTF. The CDR3 region has the DNA TGCAGTGCTTCGTTCCGACAGGGGGCTAATGGCTACACCTTC.